These 20 T cell receptor beta chains were sequenced from one sample in a study of cytomegalovirus exposure and HLA in healthy donors. Primers for the PCR totalled 60 Vbeta and 13 Jbeta. Repertoires were generated with immunoSEQ multiplex PCR, while TCRdb's copy carries only in-frame clones and drops some. The sample lists some 200,000 clones; 80% were seen once. What was sequenced was PBMCs. The receptor set was obtained from a boy aged 5-17 years in good health and CMV-seronegative.

This chain links TRBV30 with TRBJ1-2; 9 bases fit TRBD1. The CDR3 is made up of 17 amino acids. Trimming removed 3 bases from V and 3 bases from J; junction bases left unmatched: 14. Germline CDR1 and CDR2: GTSNPN and SVGIG (reference sequence). The CDR3, as DNA: TGTGCCTGGAGCGCCGGGACAGGGAAGGGAGGCTACTATGGCTACACCTTC. It translates to CAWSAGTGKGGYYGYTF.

This chain connects TRBV19 to TRBJ2-5; 11 nucleotides match TRBD1. TRBJ2-7 matches the DNA end more closely, so the J call is doubtful. The germline gives CDR1 LNHDA, CDR2 SQIVND (reference sequence). The CDR3 loop spans 15 amino acids. CDR3 in amino acids: CASSTGQGAWYEQYF. CDR3 DNA sequence: TGTGCCAGTAGTACCGGACAGGGGGCGTGGTACGAGCAGTACTTC.

The rearrangement joins TRBV5-1 to TRBJ2-3, with 10 bases identical to TRBD1. The CDR3 spans 14 residues. Germline trimming cut 5 bases from V and 5 bases from J; bases unmatched to any gene: 5. Germline CDR1 SGHRS, CDR2 YFSETQ. The CDR3: CASRSGTGEDTQYF. CDR3 nucleotide sequence: TGCGCCAGCAGATCCGGGACAGGGGAAGATACGCAGTATTTT. Drawing the rest from reference TRBV5-1 and TRBJ2-3, the complete variable domain is KAGVTQTPRYLIKTRGQQVTLSCSPISGHRSVSWYQQTPGQGLQFLFEYFSETQRNKGNFPGRFSGRQFSNSRSEMNVSTLELGDSALYLCASRSGTGEDTQYFGPGTRLTVL.

CDR3 in amino acids: CASSLLPGGNTEAFF. In nucleotides, the CDR3 is TGCGCCAGCAGCTTGCTTCCTGGAGGGAACACTGAAGCTTTCTTT. The chain uses TRBV5-1 and TRBJ1-1; D unresolved. Trimming left V 1 base short and J 1 base short, with 11 bases between. Germline CDR1 is SGHRS and CDR2 is YFSETQ. This CDR3 has 15 amino acids.

V gene TRBV7-3 combines with J gene TRBJ2-2; D possibly corresponds to TRBD2 (6 bases). The V gene lost 5 bases and the J gene lost 3 bases, with 13 bases spanning the gap. Looked up from germline, CDR1 is SGHTA and CDR2 is FQGTGA. This CDR3 is 15 amino acids long. CDR3 DNA: TGTGCCAGCAGCCTAGACGGGACTCACACCGGGGAGCTGTTTTTT. Translating gives CASSLDGTHTGELFF. The complete variable domain, with remaining parts taken from reference TRBV7-3 and TRBJ2-2, reads GAGVSQTPSNKVTEKGKYVELRCDPISGHTALYWYRQSLGQGPEFLIYFQGTGAADDSGLPNDRFFAVRPEGSVSTLKIQRTERGDSAVYLCASSLDGTHTGELFFGEGSRLTVL.

This rearrangement joins TRBV7-6 to TRBJ1-6, with a tentative D call TRBD1 (6 bases). Per the germline V gene, CDR1 is SGHVS and CDR2 is FNYEAQ. The CDR3 consists of 15 residues. V shed 5 bases and J shed 9 bases, with 17 bases lying between them. CDR3 sequence: CASSPWTARGSPLHF. The CDR3 coding sequence is TGTGCCAGCAGCCCGTGGACAGCCAGGGGTTCACCCCTCCACTTT.

V is TRBV6-1 and J is TRBJ1-1; D gene ambiguous. Germline V gives CDR1 MNHNS, CDR2 SASEGT. The CDR3 totals 12 residues. V lost 8 bases to trimming and J lost 5 bases, with 12 bases between them. The CDR3 sequence: CASGNRGTEAFF. The DNA for the CDR3 is TGTGCCAGCGGGAACCGGGGTACTGAAGCTTTCTTT.

This clone was detected only a few times. The chain recombines TRBV30 with TRBJ1-6, with D maybe TRBD1 (5 bases). Trimming took off 1 base at V and 11 bases at J, with 18 bases between the two ends. This CDR3 has 15 residues. Germline assignment: CDR1 GTSNPN and CDR2 SVGIG (reference sequence). This CDR3 reads CAWSARRGTTPPLHF. DNA for the CDR3: TGTGCCTGGAGTGCCCGCCGGGGGACCACACCACCCCTCCACTTT.

As for this clone: The same CDR3 can be traced to other DNA sequences in this sample. The chain couples TRBV9 to TRBJ2-3; D may be TRBD1 (5 bases). Deletions cut 0 bases from V and 0 bases from J, with 11 bases between. Germline V gives CDR1 SGDLS, CDR2 YYNGEE. The CDR3 sequence is 16 residues long. This CDR3 is CASSVVGRGSTDTQYF. CDR3 nucleotides: TGTGCCAGCAGCGTAGTGGGAAGGGGTAGCACAGATACGCAGTATTTT.

The chain recombines TRBV29-1 with TRBJ2-1, with D uncertain. This CDR3 is 14 amino acids long. The V end was cut by 1 base, the J end by 4 bases, with 11 bases between. Germline loops: CDR1 SQVTM, CDR2 ANQGSEA. In nucleotides, the CDR3 is TGCAGCGTTGAAGTGACTCTGAGTTACAATGAGCAGTTCTTC. Its protein product is CSVEVTLSYNEQFF.

The chain combines TRBV7-2 with TRBJ2-5; 7 bases agree with TRBD1. V lost 1 base and J lost 4; bases outside the gene matches: 3. This CDR3 is 14 amino acids long. Looked up from germline, CDR1 is SGHTA and CDR2 is FQGNSA. The CDR3 here is CASSLVAGGETQYF. For the CDR3, the DNA is TGTGCCAGCAGCTTAGTGGCAGGGGGAGAGACCCAGTACTTC.

The V and J genes are TRBV15 and TRBJ1-1; D unclear. Trimming took off 2 bases at V and 1 base at J, with 8 bases between the two ends. From germline, CDR1 is LNHNV and CDR2 YYDKDF (reference sequence). CDR3 length: 14 residues. CDR3: CATSRLISNTEAFF. For the CDR3, the DNA is TGTGCCACCAGCAGACTTATATCGAACACTGAAGCTTTCTTT. The full variable domain, rest sourced from reference TRBV15 and TRBJ1-1, is DAMVIQNPRYQVTQFGKPVTLSCSQTLNHNVMYWYQQKSSQAPKLLFHYYDKDFNNEADTPDNFQSRRPNTSFCFLDIRSPGLGDTAMYLCATSRLISNTEAFFGQGTRLTVV.

This rearrangement joins TRBV7-6 to TRBJ1-1, with D possibly TRBD1 on 5 matching bases. Germline V gives CDR1 SGHVS, CDR2 FNYEAQ. Between the trimmed V and J ends, which lost 4 bases and 1 base, there was a span of 10 bases. This CDR3 region has 14 residues. DNA of the CDR3: TGTGCCAGCAGCTACACGACAGCGAACACTGAAGCTTTCTTT. Residues: CASSYTTANTEAFF. The complete variable domain, with remaining parts taken from reference TRBV7-6 and TRBJ1-1, reads GAGVSQSPRYKVTKRGQDVALRCDPISGHVSLYWYRQALGQGPEFLTYFNYEAQQDKSGLPNDRFSAERPEGSISTLTIQRTEQRDSAMYRCASSYTTANTEAFFGQGTRLTVV.

The J gene is TRBJ1-1, the V gene TRBV6-5; TRBD1 matches 8 bases. V lost 4 bases and J lost 0; bases outside the gene matches: 7. The CDR3 runs 16 residues. Germline loops: CDR1 MNHEY, CDR2 SVGAGI. The CDR3 nucleotides are TGTGCCAGCAGTTCGACAGGGGTATCCATGAACACTGAAGCTTTCTTT. As protein: CASSSTGVSMNTEAFF.

This rearrangement joins TRBV5-4 to TRBJ1-4; possible D gene TRBD1, 5 bases. CDR1 and CDR2 from the germline V gene are SGHNT and YYREEE (reference sequence). The CDR3 contains 14 residues. V was pared by 4 bases and J by 4 bases, with 11 bases between. The CDR3 is CASSRDSLNEKLFF. CDR3 nucleotide sequence: TGTGCCAGCAGCCGAGACAGCCTTAATGAAAAACTGTTTTTT.

This clone has just one count. The V and J genes are TRBV27 and TRBJ2-2, with 16 bases that match TRBD2. From germline, CDR1 is MNHEY and CDR2 SMNVEV (reference sequence). After removal of 10 bases from V and 4 bases from J, the junction contained 9 bases not matched to a gene. CDR3 length equals 17 residues. Here the CDR3 reads CATTGLAGGGATGELFF. The CDR3 DNA reads as TGTGCCACCACGGGACTAGCGGGGGGGGGAGCCACCGGGGAGCTGTTTTTT.

The gene calls are TRBV9 and TRBJ2-7; D is possibly TRBD1 (6 bases). Deletions cut 4 bases from V and 0 bases from J, with 14 bases between. The CDR3 is 15 residues long. The V gene's germline CDR1 is SGDLS and CDR2 YYNGEE. The CDR3 protein is CASSLSDRNSYEQYF. CDR3 sequence (DNA): TGTGCCAGCAGCCTATCCGACAGGAACTCCTACGAGCAGTACTTC.

Points on this clone: The germline gene is not matched at one end of the junction; a read error may be the cause. This sequence joins TRBV7-2 and TRBJ1-4; tentative D call: TRBD1 (6 bases). The CDR3 runs 14 residues. CDR1 SGHTA and CDR2 FQGNSA come from the germline V gene. The DNA for the CDR3 is TGTTCCAGCAGCAGACTTTTACAGGGCGAAAAACTGTTTTTT. Amino acid sequence: CSSSRLLQGEKLFF.

The chain uses TRBV14 and TRBJ2-7; 10 bases line up with TRBD2. The CDR3 is 15 residues long. Per germline, CDR1 SGHDN and CDR2 FVKESK. V was clipped by 4 bases and J by 3 bases; unmatched bases: 6. CDR3 bases: TGTGCCAGCAGCCTGGCTAGCGGGGGTTTCTACGAGCAGTACTTC. It is translated as CASSLASGGFYEQYF.

The rearrangement joins TRBV5-1 to TRBJ2-1, with TRBD2 matching 7 bases. CDR3 length equals 17 residues. V was clipped by 1 base and J by 10 bases; unmatched bases: 17. CDR1 is SGHRS, CDR2 YFSETQ, per germline. CDR3 sequence (DNA): TGCGCCAGCAGCTTGAGATCGTCCCAAATCCCGCGGGGGGAGCAGTTCTTC. Amino acids: CASSLRSSQIPRGEQFF.